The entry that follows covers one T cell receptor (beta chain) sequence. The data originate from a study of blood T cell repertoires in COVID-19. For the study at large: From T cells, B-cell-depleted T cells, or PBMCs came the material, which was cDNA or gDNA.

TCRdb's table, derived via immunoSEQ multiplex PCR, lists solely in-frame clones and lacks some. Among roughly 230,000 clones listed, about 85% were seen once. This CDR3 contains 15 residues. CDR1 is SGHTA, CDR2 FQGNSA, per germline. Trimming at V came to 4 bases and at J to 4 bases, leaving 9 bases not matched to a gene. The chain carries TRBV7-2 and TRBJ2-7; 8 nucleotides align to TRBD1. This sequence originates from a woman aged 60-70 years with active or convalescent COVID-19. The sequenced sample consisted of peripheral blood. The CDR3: CASSSTGVVGYEQYF. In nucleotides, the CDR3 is TGTGCCAGCAGCTCGACAGGGGTGGTTGGATACGAGCAGTACTTC.